This T cell receptor (beta chain) was profiled in a study of patients and donors after allogeneic stem cell transplantation. In TCRdb, the RT-PCR reads were re-called with MiXCR into one record per CDR3 protein. This table has tens of thousands of distinct CDR3 sequences, 48% appearing once. The germline V gene has CDR1 SGHVS and CDR2 FQNEAQ. The CDR3 contains 15 residues. Between the trimmed V and J ends, which lost 5 bases and 4 bases, there was a span of 17 bases. This receptor was identified in a human donor who was either an allogeneic HSCT recipient or a stem cell or donor lymphocyte infusion donor (not recorded which). It is not recorded whose cells these are; they may come from a transplant donor. The rearrangement uses TRBV7-8 and TRBJ1-2; weak D call: TRBD1 (5 bases). The material sequenced was blood, either unsorted or a sorted T cell fraction (not recorded which). The CDR3 spells CASSRVLGGGYGYTF. The CDR3 bases are TGTGCCAGCAGCCGGGTATTAGGTGGGGGCTATGGCTACACCTTC.